This record covers a single T cell receptor (beta chain). A junction boundary mismatches the germline segment, possibly from a read error. Samples were taken several times over chemoradiotherapy. The CDR3 sequence is 15 residues long. Germline V gene data show CDR1 as SGHAT and CDR2 as FQNNGV. These data belong to a study of chemoradiotherapy in HPV16-positive cancers. Some clones are missing from TCRdb's copy, which holds only in-frame ones; the method was immunoSEQ multiplex PCR. The top ten clones hold around 3.7% of a sample with around 15,000 clones, about 90% of them seen once. V usage is TRBV11-2 and J usage is TRBJ1-2, with 7 bases lining up with TRBD1. The source of this sequence is a human donor with HPV-associated anogenital cancer. The specimen comprised blood, sampled from a patient who underwent chemoradiotherapy. The CDR3 reads CASRLAGTANYGYTF. As DNA, the CDR3 is TGTGCCAGCAGATTAGCCGGGACAGCTAACTATGGCTACACCTTC.